These 20 T cell receptor beta chains share one sample of origin, sequenced in a study of tumor and adjacent non-tumor tissue in lung cancer. The template was RNA from unsorted bulk tissue. This non-tumor lung sample came from over 3 cm beyond the tumor edge. TCRbeta libraries were built with three rounds of nested PCR, modified from ARM-PCR. A single record per CDR3 protein comes from TCRdb applying MiXCR to the multiplex PCR reads. This table has 81,000 or so distinct CDR3 sequences, 80% to 90% appearing once. The sample taken for sequencing was distant non-tumor lung tissue. These receptors originate from a man in his 60s with non-small cell lung cancer.

The CDR3 sequence is CSVAGPGAGDTQYF. The CDR3 coding sequence is TGCAGCGTTGCCGGGCCAGGAGCAGGAGATACGCAGTATTTT. The chain employs TRBV29-1 and TRBJ2-3; no clear D. The length of the CDR3 is 14 residues. V was pared by 4 bases and J by 5 bases, with 16 bases between. CDR1 is SQVTM, CDR2 ANQGSEA, per germline.

This chain links TRBV20-1 with TRBJ2-1; TRBD2 matches at 9 bases. The CDR3 is 15 residues long. J gave up 3 bases and V 7 bases, and 10 bases lay outside the gene matches. From germline, CDR1 is DFQATT and CDR2 SNEGSKA (reference sequence). This chain's CDR3 is CSDSTERGVYNEQFF. DNA of the CDR3: TGCAGTGATAGCACTGAGCGGGGGGTCTACAATGAGCAGTTCTTC.

The V call is TRBV20-1, the J call TRBJ1-2, with D possibly matching TRBD1 (6 bases). Germline CDR1 is DFQATT and CDR2 is SNEGSKA (reference sequence). V was cut by 2 bases and J by 6 bases, with 16 bases left in between. This CDR3 is 14 amino acids long. Written as DNA, the CDR3 is TGCAGTGCTAGAACACAGGGAGCAGACCATGGCTACACCTTC. This gives the protein CSARTQGADHGYTF.

In the case of this clonotype: The germline gene is not matched at one end of the junction; a read error may be the cause. The chain is built from TRBV5-6 and TRBJ1-4, with D perhaps TRBD1 (5 bases). Germline CDR1 and CDR2: SGHDT and YYEEEE. This CDR3 has 16 residues. DNA of the CDR3: TGTGTCAGCAGCCAGGACCGGGGCAGGTTTAATGAAAAACTGCTTTTT. Its protein is CVSSQDRGRFNEKLLF.

This clonotype was seen a handful of times. Germline and junction disagree at one end, which may indicate a read error. The genes are TRBV6-5 and TRBJ2-1, with D maybe TRBD2 (5 bases). This CDR3 spans 14 amino acids. CDR1 MNHEY and CDR2 SVGAGI come from the germline V gene. The CDR3 spells CVSSSAGSKNKQFF. Written as DNA, the CDR3 is TGTGTCAGCAGTTCCGCGGGCTCCAAAAATAAGCAGTTCTTC.

On this clonotype: Since the CDR3 does not end with the conserved phenylalanine or tryptophan, this likely comes from a read error. The V gene is TRBV29-1, the J gene TRBJ2-3, with a tentative D call TRBD1 (6 bases). Per germline, CDR1 SQVTM and CDR2 ANQGSEA. This CDR3 comprises 12 residues. In nucleotides, the CDR3 is TGTATCGTTGACAGGCGCACAGATACGCAGTATATT. Encoded protein: CIVDRRTDTQYI.

Points on this clonotype: It is likely a read error, because the conserved phenylalanine at the end of the CDR3 is missing. The J gene is TRBJ2-5, the V gene TRBV6-5; 7 nucleotides align to TRBD2. After removal of 7 bases from V and 9 bases from J, the junction contained 14 bases not matched to a gene. This CDR3 comprises 14 residues. The germline V gene has CDR1 MNHEY and CDR2 SVGAGI. CDR3 DNA: TGTGCCAGCAATGATACCGGGATCGCGGGGGCCCAGTACTTA. Translated, it gives CASNDTGIAGAQYL.

With regard to this clonotype: One end of the junction fails to match germline, which may point to a read error. The genes are TRBV14 and TRBJ1-3; D remains ambiguous. The CDR3 loop spans 18 amino acids. Germline CDR1 SGHDN, CDR2 FVKESK. CDR3 loop: CTSSQVEDLYLSRNTIYF. The DNA of the CDR3 is TGTACCAGCAGCCAAGTCGAGGACCTCTACCTCTCTAGAAACACCATATATTTT.

This clonotype has a single count. No conserved phenylalanine or tryptophan ends this CDR3, so it is likely a read error. The DNA is left out, because the CDR3 cannot be placed on it with certainty; the CDR3 is given as TCRdb lists it. V and J are TRBV11-2 and TRBJ2-7. Germline V lookup: CDR1 SGHAT, CDR2 FQNNGV. The CDR3 length equals 11 residues, ends included. CDR3 amino acids: CASSFMPEQYS.

Concerning this clonotype: The CDR3 does not close with the conserved phenylalanine or tryptophan, likely indicating a read error. This rearrangement joins TRBV11-3 to TRBJ2-7, with 7 bases matching TRBD1. Germline V gene sequence: CDR1 SGHNT, CDR2 YENEEA. Trimming cost V 1 base and J 2 bases; bases outside gene matches: 8. CDR3 length equals 16 residues. The chain's CDR3 is CASSLARRGPTYEQYL. The CDR3 DNA reads as TGTGCCAGCAGCTTAGCCCGAAGGGGGCCCACCTACGAGCAGTACCTC.

This clonotype was found a few times. A read error is possible here, since a much larger clone lies one base away. V is TRBV4-3 and J is TRBJ2-5; D call uncertain. Germline CDR1 and CDR2: LGHNA and YSLEER. The CDR3 totals 16 residues. V was cut by 1 base and J by 2 bases, with 14 bases left in between. Here the CDR3 DNA reads TGCGCCAGCAGCCAAGCCGGAGCGTGGACGCAAGAGACCCAGTACTTC. It translates to CASSQAGAWTQETQYF.

This rearrangement joins TRBV12-3 or TRBV12-4 to TRBJ2-5, with 12 bases matching TRBD2. There are 15 residues in the CDR3. V gave up 6 bases and J gave up 4 bases; unmatched junction bases: 6. The CDR3 loop reads CASSRTSGNGETQYF. The CDR3 DNA is TGTGCCAGCAGCCGGACTAGCGGGAACGGAGAGACCCAGTACTTC.

This clonotype was found once. One end of the junction does not line up with germline, which may come from a read error. As DNA, the CDR3 is TGTGCCAGCAGTTTCTCGGTAGGGACTCAGTCCCAGCATTTT. As protein: CASSFSVGTQSQHF. This chain connects TRBV6-2 or TRBV6-3 to TRBJ1-5, with D maybe TRBD1 (5 bases). Germline V gene sequence: CDR1 MNHEY, CDR2 SVGEGT. The CDR3 spans 14 residues.

Comment on this clonotype: A read error may explain this, as a much larger clone is one base away. The rearrangement links TRBV6-1 to TRBJ1-2; 8 bases are a match to TRBD1. The CDR3 runs 17 residues. Germline CDR1 and CDR2: MNHNS and SASEGT. The CDR3 reads CVSSEGTGSSSSYGYTF. CDR3 nucleotide sequence: TGTGTCAGCAGTGAAGGGACAGGCTCAAGCTCGAGTTATGGCTACACCTTC.

On this clonotype itself: Without the conserved terminal phenylalanine or tryptophan, this CDR3 likely stems from a read error. Because the CDR3's place on the DNA is in doubt, the DNA is left out and the CDR3 is given as listed by TCRdb. The chain employs TRBV11-2 and TRBJ2-5. The CDR3 adds up to 13 amino acids, both ends counted. Germline lookup yields CDR1 SGHAT and CDR2 FQNNGV. The CDR3 here is CASSSTREETHYL.

This clonotype was seen repeatedly, ten times or more. The CDR3, as DNA: TGCAGTGCTACCAACGTCCGGGACACCGGGCGGGCGCAGTACTTC. As protein: CSATNVRDTGRAQYF. The rearrangement uses TRBV20-1 and TRBJ2-7; maybe TRBD1 (6 bases). CDR3 length equals 15 residues. Germline-derived CDR1 and CDR2 are DFQATT and SNEGSKA (reference sequence). V lost 4 bases, J lost 9 bases, and 25 bases lay in between.

This clonotype was seen at least ten times. V is TRBV10-1 and J is TRBJ2-7; 8 bases are a match to TRBD1. The V and J ends lost 3 bases and 7 bases, in that order; junction bases with no gene match: 5. This CDR3 is built from 13 residues. Germline values: CDR1 WNHNN, CDR2 SYGVQD (reference sequence). DNA of the CDR3: TGCGCCAGCAGTGACCGGACAGGGCTTGAGCAGTACTTC. This sequence encodes CASSDRTGLEQYF.

As regards this clonotype: One end of the junction is discordant with germline, which a read error may explain. V usage is TRBV6-2 or TRBV6-3 and J usage is TRBJ1-2; D remains unclear. The CDR3 is 13 residues long. The germline CDR1 and CDR2 sequences are MNHEY and SVGEGT. The CDR3 loop reads CASSPTREYGYTF. Here the CDR3 DNA reads TGTGCCAGCAGTCCTACAAGGGAATATGGTTACACCTTC.

About this clonotype itself: One end of the junction does not line up with germline, which may come from a read error. This chain uses TRBV12-3 or TRBV12-4 with TRBJ1-1; TRBD1 aligns across 10 bases. This CDR3 has 17 amino acids. The CDR3 DNA follows: TGCGCCAACAGCATAACTACGACAGGGGGCATGAACACTCAAGCTTTCTTT. This gives the protein CANSITTTGGMNTQAFF.

Notes on this clonotype: The conserved final phenylalanine or tryptophan is absent from the CDR3, which likely points to a read error. This chain joins TRBV12-3 or TRBV12-4 and TRBJ1-5; maybe TRBD1 (5 bases). The CDR3 is made up of 16 amino acids. CDR3 sequence: CASSPQAGTSNQSQHL. In DNA, the CDR3 is TGTGCCAGTAGTCCCCAGGCAGGGACGAGCAATCAGTCCCAGCATCTT.